The rows below give T cell receptor beta chains drawn from one sample of a study of shared clonotypes between healthy human individuals. Libraries were prepared by immunoSEQ multiplex PCR; TCRdb keeps only in-frame clonotypes and omits some of them. The sample includes about 2.1 million clones, approximately 92% of them seen just once. The sequenced sample consisted of naive CD8+ T cells from PBMCs. These receptor sequences come from a man aged 18 to 30 in good health. Some clones in this sample may be carry-over from other donors' samples. Each CDR3 is given with its conserved first and last residue. The order of the fields is D gene, clone size, V gene, J gene, CDR3 DNA, CDR3 protein. The D gene is left open where the match is weak. Size values are once, few and many counts, or a class for expanded clones, and some rows have none.

d_call: -; clone_size: -; v_call: TRBV4-3; j_call: TRBJ1-2; cdr3_nt: TGCGCCAGCAGCGAAGGGACCGCCTCCGGGGGCTACACCTTC; cdr3_aa: CASSEGTASGGYTF
d_call: TRBD1; clone_size: -; v_call: TRBV15; j_call: TRBJ1-5; cdr3_nt: TGTGCCACCAGCAGAGATGGGGACAGGGGCCATCAGCCCCAGCATTTT; cdr3_aa: CATSRDGDRGHQPQHF
d_call: -; clone_size: -; v_call: TRBV19; j_call: TRBJ2-5; cdr3_nt: TGTGCCAGTAGTACGAGAGGGGGAAAGGAAGAGACCCAGTACTTC; cdr3_aa: CASSTRGGKEETQYF
d_call: -; clone_size: -; v_call: TRBV30; j_call: TRBJ2-7; cdr3_nt: TGTGCCTGGAGAAGAGAGGCCTCCTACGAGCAGTACTTC; cdr3_aa: CAWRREASYEQYF
d_call: TRBD1; clone_size: -; v_call: TRBV11-2; j_call: TRBJ1-2; cdr3_nt: TGTGCCAGCAGCACACTAAAGGACAGGGGGCGCTTCTACTATGGCTACACCTTC; cdr3_aa: CASSTLKDRGRFYYGYTF
d_call: TRBD1; clone_size: -; v_call: TRBV2; j_call: TRBJ1-2; cdr3_nt: TGTGCCAGCAGTCTCAAGACAGGGCATGGAGCTAACTATGGCTACACCTTC; cdr3_aa: CASSLKTGHGANYGYTF
d_call: -; clone_size: -; v_call: TRBV28; j_call: TRBJ2-1; cdr3_nt: TGTGCCAGCAGCCCTGAAGTCGACAATGAGCAGTTCTTC; cdr3_aa: CASSPEVDNEQFF
d_call: TRBD1; clone_size: few; v_call: TRBV11-1; j_call: TRBJ2-7; cdr3_nt: TGTGCCAGCAGCCCCTGGGACAGAGCCTACGAGCAGTACTTC; cdr3_aa: CASSPWDRAYEQYF
d_call: -; clone_size: -; v_call: TRBV2; j_call: TRBJ2-1; cdr3_nt: TGTGCCAGCAGTGAACGGGACTCGCTGAGGCATGAGCAGTTCTTC; cdr3_aa: CASSERDSLRHEQFF
d_call: TRBD1; clone_size: -; v_call: TRBV7-2; j_call: TRBJ1-2; cdr3_nt: TGTGCCAGCAGCTCGACCCTGACAGGGGGCTATGGCTACACCTTC; cdr3_aa: CASSSTLTGGYGYTF
d_call: TRBD1; clone_size: -; v_call: TRBV28; j_call: TRBJ2-7; cdr3_nt: TGTGCCAGCAGCGGTACAGGGGGGACTTCCTTCTACGAGCAGTACTTC; cdr3_aa: CASSGTGGTSFYEQYF
d_call: -; clone_size: -; v_call: TRBV6-1; j_call: TRBJ2-5; cdr3_nt: TGTGCCAGCAGTGAAAGGGGAGAAGGGACCCAAGAGACCCAGTACTTC; cdr3_aa: CASSERGEGTQETQYF
d_call: TRBD2; clone_size: -; v_call: TRBV4-1; j_call: TRBJ2-2; cdr3_nt: TGCGCCAGCAGCCAAGATAGGCGGGAGGCCCCCCCCGGGGAGCTGTTTTTT; cdr3_aa: CASSQDRREAPPGELFF
d_call: TRBD2; clone_size: -; v_call: TRBV27; j_call: TRBJ2-5; cdr3_nt: TGTGCCAGCAGTCCCGGACTAGCGGGAGTTCGGCAAGAGACCCAGTACTTC; cdr3_aa: CASSPGLAGVRQETQYF
d_call: -; clone_size: -; v_call: TRBV27; j_call: TRBJ1-1; cdr3_nt: TGTGCCAGCAAGACGACGGGGGCTAGTGGCACTGAAGCTTTCTTT; cdr3_aa: CASKTTGASGTEAFF
d_call: -; clone_size: -; v_call: TRBV28; j_call: TRBJ1-2; cdr3_nt: TGTGCCAGCAGTTTATTGTGGACAAAAGATGGCTACACCTTC; cdr3_aa: CASSLLWTKDGYTF
d_call: -; clone_size: -; v_call: TRBV4-1; j_call: TRBJ1-5; cdr3_nt: TGCGCCAGCAGCCAAGTGTCTCTAGCGGATCAGCCCCAGCATTTT; cdr3_aa: CASSQVSLADQPQHF
d_call: -; clone_size: -; v_call: TRBV30; j_call: TRBJ2-7; cdr3_nt: TGTGCCTGGAGTGTATCCGGACACCTTAGCTCCTACGAGCAGTACTTC; cdr3_aa: CAWSVSGHLSSYEQYF
d_call: -; clone_size: -; v_call: TRBV7-9; j_call: TRBJ2-2; cdr3_nt: TGTGCCAGCAGCTTACGATTCGGAGCCGGGGAGCTGTTTTTT; cdr3_aa: CASSLRFGAGELFF
d_call: -; clone_size: -; v_call: TRBV4-1; j_call: TRBJ2-7; cdr3_nt: TGCGCCAGCAGCCAAGATTGGCGGGGTTATTTAGGCTCCTACGAGCAGTACTTC; cdr3_aa: CASSQDWRGYLGSYEQYF
d_call: -; clone_size: -; v_call: TRBV5-1; j_call: TRBJ2-7; cdr3_nt: TGCGCCAGCAGCGAGTCGGGAGCCACCTACGAGCAGTACTTC; cdr3_aa: CASSESGATYEQYF
d_call: -; clone_size: -; v_call: TRBV7-2; j_call: TRBJ1-3; cdr3_nt: TGTGCCAGCAGCTTAACTTCCCAGGGAAGCTCTGGAAACACCATATATTTT; cdr3_aa: CASSLTSQGSSGNTIYF
d_call: -; clone_size: few; v_call: TRBV9; j_call: TRBJ1-3; cdr3_nt: TGTGCCAGCAGGTCCGACAGGTATGGTGGAAACACCATATATTTT; cdr3_aa: CASRSDRYGGNTIYF
d_call: TRBD1; clone_size: -; v_call: TRBV27; j_call: TRBJ2-7; cdr3_nt: TGTGCCAGCAGTTTCTCCCCCGGGACAGGGCGCTACGAGCAGTACTTC; cdr3_aa: CASSFSPGTGRYEQYF
d_call: -; clone_size: -; v_call: TRBV7-9; j_call: TRBJ2-1; cdr3_nt: TGTGCCAGCAGCTTTCCGCCCCTCCGGGAAACTCCCTACAATGAGCAGTTCTTC; cdr3_aa: CASSFPPLRETPYNEQFF
d_call: -; clone_size: -; v_call: TRBV5-4; j_call: TRBJ1-2; cdr3_nt: TGTGCCAGCAGCTTGGTATCAGCCTCTGCCGGCTACACCTTC; cdr3_aa: CASSLVSASAGYTF
d_call: -; clone_size: -; v_call: TRBV7-6; j_call: TRBJ2-1; cdr3_nt: TGTGCCAGCAGCTTACGGTCAGGGACGGGAATGGATGAGCAGTTCTTC; cdr3_aa: CASSLRSGTGMDEQFF
d_call: -; clone_size: -; v_call: TRBV7-9; j_call: TRBJ2-2; cdr3_nt: TGTGCCAGCCCTCCGAACACCGGGGAGCTGTTTTTT; cdr3_aa: CASPPNTGELFF
d_call: TRBD2; clone_size: -; v_call: TRBV27; j_call: TRBJ2-1; cdr3_nt: TGTGCCAGCAGTCGAAGGCTAGCGGGAGACTACAATGAGCAGTTCTTC; cdr3_aa: CASSRRLAGDYNEQFF
d_call: TRBD2; clone_size: -; v_call: TRBV27; j_call: TRBJ2-7; cdr3_nt: TGTGCCAGCAGTTTATGGGGGGGAGGCTTCTACGAGCAGTACTTC; cdr3_aa: CASSLWGGGFYEQYF
d_call: TRBD1; clone_size: -; v_call: TRBV7-7; j_call: TRBJ1-2; cdr3_nt: TGTGCCAGCAGCTCAGGACAGGGGGAGAACTATGGCTACACCTTC; cdr3_aa: CASSSGQGENYGYTF
d_call: -; clone_size: -; v_call: TRBV7-9; j_call: TRBJ1-2; cdr3_nt: TGTGCCAGCAGCTTATTCGGGAAAGCTAACTATGGCTACACCTTC; cdr3_aa: CASSLFGKANYGYTF
d_call: -; clone_size: -; v_call: TRBV7-9; j_call: TRBJ1-2; cdr3_nt: TGTGCCAGCAGCACGATGATCTATGGCTACACCTTC; cdr3_aa: CASSTMIYGYTF
d_call: TRBD1; clone_size: -; v_call: TRBV27; j_call: TRBJ1-1; cdr3_nt: TGTGCCAGCAGTCCCCACGCGACAGGGCGGCAGGCTGAAGCTTTCTTT; cdr3_aa: CASSPHATGRQAEAFF
d_call: TRBD1; clone_size: -; v_call: TRBV5-1; j_call: TRBJ2-7; cdr3_nt: TGCGCCAGCAGCGCCGGACAGGGAGAGTACTTC; cdr3_aa: CASSAGQGEYF
d_call: -; clone_size: -; v_call: TRBV19; j_call: TRBJ1-1; cdr3_nt: TGTGCCAGTAGTCCCATCCGGGACGGGACAAACACTGAAGCTTTCTTT; cdr3_aa: CASSPIRDGTNTEAFF
d_call: -; clone_size: -; v_call: TRBV7-9; j_call: TRBJ1-2; cdr3_nt: TGTGCCAGCAGCCCCGAACCTGGCTACACCTTC; cdr3_aa: CASSPEPGYTF
d_call: -; clone_size: -; v_call: TRBV6-5; j_call: TRBJ2-1; cdr3_nt: TGTGCCAGCATCGCCGGGTCTAACAATGAGCAGTTCTTC; cdr3_aa: CASIAGSNNEQFF
d_call: -; clone_size: once; v_call: TRBV5-1; j_call: TRBJ2-2; cdr3_nt: TGCGCCAGCAGCGTCGGAATGCTCGGCGTGAACACCGGGGAGCTGTTTTTT; cdr3_aa: CASSVGMLGVNTGELFF
d_call: -; clone_size: -; v_call: TRBV29-1; j_call: TRBJ1-2; cdr3_nt: TGCAGCGTTGAAAAGTCGGGGGGGCGGAACTATGGCTACACCTTC; cdr3_aa: CSVEKSGGRNYGYTF
d_call: TRBD2; clone_size: -; v_call: TRBV15; j_call: TRBJ2-2; cdr3_nt: TGTGCCACCAGCATCTTGTTAGCGGGAGGAAGCACGGTTTTGGGGGAGCTGTTTTTT; cdr3_aa: CATSILLAGGSTVLGELFF
d_call: TRBD2; clone_size: -; v_call: TRBV2; j_call: TRBJ2-7; cdr3_nt: TGTGCCAGCAGTGTGGCTAGCGGGGGACTCTACGAGCAGTACTTC; cdr3_aa: CASSVASGGLYEQYF